This TCR beta chain is drawn from a study of radiotherapy plus CTLA-4 blockade in lung cancer. General study findings and limits: Response, reportedly, was best predicted by interferon-beta along with early blood T cell clone dynamics.

The length of the CDR3 is 13 residues. V lost 3 bases to trimming and J lost 8 bases, with 14 bases between them. Germline V gives CDR1 SGHTS, CDR2 YDEGEE. To note about this clone: Its antigen is not identified.

Some clones are missing from TCRdb's copy, which holds only in-frame ones; the method was immunoSEQ multiplex PCR. The sample shows 55,000 to 80,000 clones, around 77% of them seen only once. The receptor was derived from a human donor with non-small cell lung cancer who had a complete response to radiotherapy plus ipilimumab. The V gene is TRBV5-8, the J gene TRBJ1-2; tentative D call: TRBD1 (6 bases). The sample consisted of peripheral blood, taken from a patient treated with radiotherapy plus ipilimumab. The CDR3 protein is CASSSRGVEGYTF. In DNA form, the CDR3 reads TGTGCCAGCAGCTCGAGGGGGGTGGAAGGCTACACCTTC.